The 2 T cell receptor beta chains in this list originate from one sample, sequenced in a study of T cell changes during pregnancy in multiple sclerosis. Method: immunoSEQ multiplex PCR; TCRdb's copy keeps in-frame clones and lacks some. The sample includes 55,000 to 80,000 clones, around 90% seen only once; the top ten take around 9.5%. The material was peripheral blood, obtained after pregnancy. All receptors come from a female donor in good health, enrolled as a control in a pregnancy study.

This clone has only a few counts. The chain uses TRBV27 and TRBJ2-7; D is undetermined. The CDR3 extends over 12 amino acids. The germline CDR1 and CDR2 sequences are MNHEY and SMNVEV (reference sequence). V was shortened by 11 bases and J by 0 bases, with 11 bases between the two germline ends. The CDR3 loop reads CACRSGSYEQYF. CDR3 bases: TGTGCCTGCCGTAGTGGCTCCTACGAGCAGTACTTC.

In this sample, this clone turned up once. J is TRBJ1-2 and V is TRBV6-6; D is unclear. CDR1 is MNHNY, CDR2 SVGAGI, per germline (reference sequence). The V and J ends lost 4 bases and 8 bases respectively, with 14 bases between them. The CDR3 totals 13 residues. The CDR3 DNA sequence: TGTGCCAGCAGTTTCCCCCCGGAGAAAGGCTACACCTTC. Encoded protein: CASSFPPEKGYTF.